The TCR beta chain described here comes from a study of graft-versus-host responses after intestinal transplantation. Sequencing used immunoSEQ multiplex PCR; TCRdb keeps in-frame clones, though not all of them. The data hold 95,000 to 100,000 clones, with about 84% observed a single time. This specimen was PBMCs, taken 255 days after intestinal transplant. The TCR was taken from a human patient who received an intestinal transplant, so some T cells may come from the graft donor.

CDR3 residues: CASRKGGSYNEQFF. Here the CDR3 DNA reads TGTGCCAGCAGAAAAGGGGGTTCCTACAATGAGCAGTTCTTC. This sequence joins TRBV11-2 and TRBJ2-1; tentatively, D is TRBD1 (6 bases). The CDR3 runs to 14 residues. V lost 6 bases to trimming and J lost 1 base, with 10 bases between them. Germline CDR1 and CDR2: SGHAT and FQNNGV.